This record covers a single T cell receptor beta chain. The V end lost 7 bases, the J end lost 5 bases, and 20 bases lay between the germline ends. Germline CDR1 is SNHLY and CDR2 is FYNNEI. The CDR3 is 16 residues long. This record belongs to a study of blood T cell repertoires in COVID-19. Study background: Spain, Italy and the United States supplied samples that represented acute and convalescent COVID-19. PBMCs, B-cell-depleted T cells, or T cells were the source of the cDNA or gDNA that made up the material.

Original data processing: Reference gene primer amplification gave estimated nucleated cell counts. Generated by immunoSEQ multiplex PCR, the TCRdb table keeps only in-frame clones and is missing some. The D gene and trimming were derived from the DNA, and the V and J assignments and clone size from that table. Among about 380,000 clones listed, over 65% were seen once. The receptor was isolated from a human donor with acute or convalescent COVID-19. The donor label of this sample is uncertain. The sample was peripheral blood. This chain links TRBV2 with TRBJ2-2; tentative D call: TRBD1 (5 bases). CDR3 sequence: CASKGPSGWGTGELFF. CDR3 bases: TGTGCCAGCAAGGGTCCCTCAGGGTGGGGTACCGGGGAGCTGTTTTTT.